Below, 10 T cell receptor beta chains from the same sample are listed, as sequenced in a study of cytomegalovirus exposure and HLA in healthy donors. Primers for the PCR totalled 60 Vbeta and 13 Jbeta. Here immunoSEQ multiplex PCR was the method, and the copy in TCRdb shows in-frame clones only, minus some. The sample shows some 120,000 clones, approximately 80% of them seen only once. Input material: PBMCs. Every receptor here comes from a male donor in good health and CMV-seronegative.

The chain joins TRBV2 to TRBJ1-1, with D hard to call. Germline CDR1 reads SNHLY; CDR2 reads FYNNEI. The V end lost 7 bases, the J end lost 5 bases, and 11 bases lay between the germline ends. The CDR3 covers 12 residues. The CDR3 sequence is CASTDPGTEAFF. In DNA, the CDR3 is TGTGCCAGCACGGACCCGGGGACTGAAGCTTTCTTT.

This sequence joins TRBV6-6 and TRBJ2-4, with D unclear. Germline V gives CDR1 MNHNY, CDR2 SVGAGI (reference sequence). Trimming removed 4 bases from V and 1 base from J, with 14 bases in between. CDR3 length: 16 residues. The CDR3 spells CASSFLRSGAKNIQYF. The CDR3 region has the DNA TGTGCCAGCAGTTTCCTCAGATCCGGGGCCAAAAACATTCAGTACTTC.

As to this clone: Other nucleotide sequences in the sample specify the same CDR3. This chain links TRBV6-1 with TRBJ2-2; tentatively, D is TRBD1 (7 bases). This CDR3 contains 15 residues. Trimming removed 3 bases at V and 8 bases at J, with 16 bases between. The germline V gene encodes CDR1 MNHNS and CDR2 SASEGT. The CDR3, as DNA: TGTGCCAGCAGTGAGGTTGGAGGGGGCACTGGGGAGCTGTTTTTT. It yields the protein CASSEVGGGTGELFF.

The rearrangement joins TRBV5-8 to TRBJ1-1; TRBD1 agrees at 8 bases. Germline V gene lookup returns CDR1 SGHTS and CDR2 YDEGEE. After removal of 5 bases from V and 5 bases from J, the junction contained 11 bases not matched to a gene. This CDR3 is built from 15 residues. The chain's CDR3 is CASRGAGGARTEAFF. The DNA for the CDR3 is TGTGCCAGCAGAGGGGCAGGGGGCGCCCGGACTGAAGCTTTCTTT.

V gene TRBV10-3 combines with J gene TRBJ2-3, with 14 nucleotides matching TRBD2. V lost 4 bases and J lost 2; bases outside the gene matches: 2. This CDR3 spans 16 amino acids. Germline V gene lookup returns CDR1 ENHRY and CDR2 SYGVKD. CDR3 sequence reads: CAISGLAGGVTDTQYF. Here the CDR3 DNA reads TGTGCCATCAGTGGACTAGCGGGAGGGGTCACAGATACGCAGTATTTT.

The CDR3 region is CASRKGVGYGYTF. DNA for the CDR3: TGCGCCAGCAGGAAAGGGGTCGGCTATGGCTACACCTTC. This chain connects TRBV10-2 to TRBJ1-2; D possibly corresponds to TRBD1 (5 bases). V lost 6 bases and J lost 4, with 12 bases in between. Germline-derived CDR1 and CDR2 are WSHSY and SAAADI. CDR3 length: 13 amino acids.

This clone is a singleton in its sample. The junction shows a germline mismatch at one end, possibly a read error. The rearrangement links TRBV6-4 to TRBJ2-7, with D tentatively TRBD2 (6 bases). Germline V gene data show CDR1 as MRHNA and CDR2 as SNTAGT. The CDR3 is made up of 15 amino acids. Here the CDR3 DNA reads TGTGCCAGCAGCGAGGGACTGTACCTCTCCCACGAGCAGTACTTC. Translated: CASSEGLYLSHEQYF.

The rearrangement links TRBV7-9 to TRBJ2-1, with D possibly matching TRBD2 (6 bases). The ends were cut back, 4 bases at V and 0 bases at J, with 10 bases in the middle. CDR3 length: 15 amino acids. Germline V gene sequence: CDR1 SEHNR, CDR2 FQNEAQ (reference sequence). CDR3 sequence reads: CASSSLAYSYNEQFF. CDR3 in DNA: TGTGCCAGCAGCTCTCTAGCGTACTCCTACAATGAGCAGTTCTTC.

V usage is TRBV7-9 and J usage is TRBJ1-4; 8 bases match TRBD1. The CDR3 length is 16 residues. V lost 0 bases and J lost 7; bases outside the gene matches: 7. Germline assignment: CDR1 SEHNR and CDR2 FQNEAQ (reference sequence). The DNA for the CDR3 is TGTGCCAGCAGCTTAGCTGACAGGGGCGCTAGTGAAAAACTGTTTTTT. Translated: CASSLADRGASEKLFF.

V and J are TRBV27 and TRBJ2-7; the match to TRBD1 covers 8 bases. CDR3 length: 13 residues. V gave up 6 bases and J gave up 6 bases; unmatched junction bases: 7. The germline V gene encodes CDR1 MNHEY and CDR2 SMNVEV (reference sequence). This CDR3 is CASRPLTGVEQYF. The CDR3 DNA is TGTGCCAGCAGACCCTTGACAGGGGTCGAGCAGTACTTC.